These T cell receptor beta chains were read from a single sample in a study of Ad26.COV2.S vaccination and SARS-CoV-2 variants. The method was immunoSEQ multiplex PCR; TCRdb's version includes in-frame clones alone and lacks a portion of them. The sample lists around 300,000 clones; about 87% were seen once. The sequenced sample was peripheral blood, obtained in a trial of Ad26.COV2.S vaccine versus placebo. All receptors derive from a person between 18 and 60 years old who received the Ad26.COV2.S COVID-19 vaccine or a placebo. CDR3s leave out the opening cysteine and the closing phenylalanine or tryptophan. A D gene is named only where the DNA matches it firmly.

V gene,D gene,J gene,CDR3 protein
TRBV27,.,TRBJ2-1,ASSFTSHEQF
TRBV16,TRBD1,TRBJ1-5,ASSRPGQINQPQH
TRBV28,.,TRBJ1-4,ASSPRLIATNEKLF
TRBV6-2/TRBV6-3,.,TRBJ2-1,ASSYGTPDNEQF
TRBV7-2,.,TRBJ2-7,ASSLGLGDEQY
TRBV6-6,.,TRBJ1-2,ASSPLAGPGYT
TRBV3-1/TRBV3-2,.,TRBJ2-4,ASSQDIAKNIQY
TRBV30,TRBD1,TRBJ1-1,AWNRGPNTEAF
TRBV5-6,.,TRBJ1-2,ASSPQLGDYGYT
TRBV27,.,TRBJ2-3,ASRRLTSTDTQY
TRBV7-3,.,TRBJ1-1,ASSSRGPSTEAF
TRBV5-1,.,TRBJ2-2,ASRSGQGGTGELF
TRBV19,TRBD2,TRBJ2-1,ASRVGLAGVNEQF
TRBV6-5,.,TRBJ1-5,ASSREFNQPQH
TRBV28,TRBD1,TRBJ1-1,ASSRPGQTTEAF
TRBV28,TRBD1,TRBJ2-1,ASSSSGTEYYNEQF
TRBV7-9,.,TRBJ2-3,ASSLVRVSDTQY
TRBV11-1,.,TRBJ2-1,ASSLGRDDYNEQF
TRBV6-1,.,TRBJ1-4,ASSRDLGGEKLF
TRBV7-9,.,TRBJ2-7,ASSLVRDHEQY
TRBV11-2,.,TRBJ2-7,ASSLGDEQY
TRBV30,TRBD2,TRBJ2-1,AWSVGTSAAYNEQF
TRBV7-3,TRBD2,TRBJ2-1,ASSLLAGYNEQF
TRBV7-9,TRBD2,TRBJ2-7,ASSAAVTSGYEQY
TRBV7-3,.,TRBJ2-1,ASSLDHRDNEQF
TRBV5-1,.,TRBJ1-2,ASSLDRTNYGYT
TRBV7-2,TRBD1,TRBJ1-1,ASSLTGGNTEAF
TRBV7-2,.,TRBJ2-2,ASSSDSRNTGELF
TRBV9,.,TRBJ2-1,ASSPRGDSYNEQF